This is a list of T cell receptor beta chains from one sample in a study of shared clonotypes between healthy human individuals. Assay: immunoSEQ multiplex PCR; the TCRdb copy retains only in-frame clones and omits some. This repertoire shows under 2.5 million clones, 85% to 95% found once; its top ten account for more than 0.35%. Sequencing used naive CD4+ T cells from PBMCs. Receptors were obtained from a man between 18 and 35 years old in good health. Some clones in this sample may be carry-over from other donors' samples. Both conserved end residues are part of each CDR3. The order of the fields is V gene, D gene, clone size, J gene, CDR3 DNA, CDR3 protein. D genes are given only for firm matches. The listing skips clone size in some rows; elsewhere it reads once, few, many or a size class.

v_call: TRBV10-1; d_call: NA; clone_size: NA; j_call: TRBJ2-1; cdr3_nt: TGCGCCAGCAGTCCGGGGACTGGGCTTAATGAGCAGTTCTTC; cdr3_aa: CASSPGTGLNEQFF
v_call: TRBV11-3; d_call: TRBD2; clone_size: NA; j_call: TRBJ2-7; cdr3_nt: TGTGCCAGCCCCCGGGGACTAGCGGGAGGGCACAACGAGCAGTACTTC; cdr3_aa: CASPRGLAGGHNEQYF
v_call: TRBV28; d_call: NA; clone_size: NA; j_call: TRBJ2-7; cdr3_nt: TGTGCCAGCAGTATTCGGGAGGAGCAGTACTTC; cdr3_aa: CASSIREEQYF
v_call: TRBV5-1; d_call: NA; clone_size: NA; j_call: TRBJ2-5; cdr3_nt: TGCGCCAGCAGCTTGCTAGCGACAGCCCTGCCGGAGACCCAGTACTTC; cdr3_aa: CASSLLATALPETQYF
v_call: TRBV28; d_call: NA; clone_size: NA; j_call: TRBJ1-2; cdr3_nt: TGTGCCAGCAGTTTCTCTCGGTCCTATGGCTACACCTTC; cdr3_aa: CASSFSRSYGYTF
v_call: TRBV11-2; d_call: NA; clone_size: NA; j_call: TRBJ2-1; cdr3_nt: TGTGCCAGCAGCTTGAAGTCGACTGAGCAGTTCTTC; cdr3_aa: CASSLKSTEQFF
v_call: TRBV6-6; d_call: NA; clone_size: once; j_call: TRBJ2-7; cdr3_nt: TGTGCCAGCAGCAGGACCGAACGCTACGAGCAGTACTTC; cdr3_aa: CASSRTERYEQYF
v_call: TRBV4-1; d_call: TRBD1; clone_size: NA; j_call: TRBJ2-3; cdr3_nt: TGCGCCAGCAGCCAGGGGGACAGGGGTGGCACAGATACGCAGTATTTT; cdr3_aa: CASSQGDRGGTDTQYF
v_call: TRBV30; d_call: NA; clone_size: NA; j_call: TRBJ1-2; cdr3_nt: TGTGCCTGGAGCTCACACTGGGAGGGGAACTATGGCTACACCTTC; cdr3_aa: CAWSSHWEGNYGYTF
v_call: TRBV18; d_call: NA; clone_size: NA; j_call: TRBJ2-7; cdr3_nt: TGTGCCAGCTCACCACAGGGATTCCCCTACGAGCAGTACTTC; cdr3_aa: CASSPQGFPYEQYF
v_call: TRBV19; d_call: TRBD1; clone_size: NA; j_call: TRBJ1-1; cdr3_nt: TGTGCCAGTAGTATTTCACAGGGGCGCACTGAAGCTTTCTTT; cdr3_aa: CASSISQGRTEAFF
v_call: TRBV7-2; d_call: NA; clone_size: NA; j_call: TRBJ2-3; cdr3_nt: TGTGCCAGCACCATAAAAGGGGGAAGCACAGATACGCAGTATTTT; cdr3_aa: CASTIKGGSTDTQYF
v_call: TRBV5-5; d_call: TRBD1; clone_size: NA; j_call: TRBJ1-5; cdr3_nt: TGTGCCAGCAGCTTGGTTCAGGGGGGCAATCAGCCCCAGCATTTT; cdr3_aa: CASSLVQGGNQPQHF
v_call: TRBV27; d_call: NA; clone_size: once; j_call: TRBJ1-1; cdr3_nt: TGTGCCAGCCGAGAAACCTGGGGTCAGAACACTGAAGCTTTCTTT; cdr3_aa: CASRETWGQNTEAFF
v_call: TRBV9; d_call: NA; clone_size: NA; j_call: TRBJ2-1; cdr3_nt: TGTGCCAGCAGAGGCAACAATGAGCAGTTCTTC; cdr3_aa: CASRGNNEQFF
v_call: TRBV29-1; d_call: NA; clone_size: NA; j_call: TRBJ2-7; cdr3_nt: TGCAGCGTAGGCAGGGCCCCCTACGAGCAGTACTTC; cdr3_aa: CSVGRAPYEQYF
v_call: TRBV5-6; d_call: NA; clone_size: NA; j_call: TRBJ2-2; cdr3_nt: TGTGCCAGCAGCTTCCCGGGAGTAAGGTCCGGGGAGCTGTTTTTT; cdr3_aa: CASSFPGVRSGELFF
v_call: TRBV5-8; d_call: NA; clone_size: NA; j_call: TRBJ2-6; cdr3_nt: TGTGCCAGCAGCCAGACCGGGAACTCTGGGGCCAACGTCCTGACTTTC; cdr3_aa: CASSQTGNSGANVLTF
v_call: TRBV27; d_call: NA; clone_size: once; j_call: TRBJ2-7; cdr3_nt: TGTGCCAGCAGTCGTTTTGCACTGCAGGCCGACTACGAGCAGTACTTC; cdr3_aa: CASSRFALQADYEQYF
v_call: TRBV11-3; d_call: NA; clone_size: once; j_call: TRBJ2-1; cdr3_nt: TGTGCCAGCAGCTTAGGCCGGGATTTCTACAATGAGCAGTTCTTC; cdr3_aa: CASSLGRDFYNEQFF
v_call: TRBV7-9; d_call: NA; clone_size: NA; j_call: TRBJ2-7; cdr3_nt: TGTGCCAGCAGCTTTATGACAGCAAGCTCCTACGAGCAGTACTTC; cdr3_aa: CASSFMTASSYEQYF
v_call: TRBV7-9; d_call: NA; clone_size: NA; j_call: TRBJ1-4; cdr3_nt: TGTGCCAGCAGCTTAGCCGGGGGAGACGAAAAACTGTTTTTT; cdr3_aa: CASSLAGGDEKLFF
v_call: TRBV30; d_call: NA; clone_size: NA; j_call: TRBJ2-7; cdr3_nt: TGTGCCTCCAGCCGGGATTGGTGGGTCGGTCCCTACGAGCAGTACTTC; cdr3_aa: CASSRDWWVGPYEQYF
v_call: TRBV27; d_call: NA; clone_size: NA; j_call: TRBJ2-3; cdr3_nt: TGTGCCTCTGGGGGTTTGGTCACAGATACGCAGTATTTT; cdr3_aa: CASGGLVTDTQYF
v_call: TRBV6-4; d_call: NA; clone_size: NA; j_call: TRBJ2-3; cdr3_nt: TGTGCCAGCAGTGATCGTGGCCCAGGGGATACGCAGTATTTT; cdr3_aa: CASSDRGPGDTQYF
v_call: TRBV4-2; d_call: TRBD1; clone_size: NA; j_call: TRBJ1-4; cdr3_nt: TGTGCCAGCAGCGAACGGGACAGAAATGAAAAACTGTTTTTT; cdr3_aa: CASSERDRNEKLFF
v_call: TRBV5-1; d_call: TRBD2; clone_size: NA; j_call: TRBJ2-3; cdr3_nt: TGCGCCAGCAGCTTACTAGCGAAGCAGTATTTT; cdr3_aa: CASSLLAKQYF
v_call: TRBV5-1; d_call: TRBD1; clone_size: NA; j_call: TRBJ2-1; cdr3_nt: TGCGCCAGCAGCTCCGGGACAGGGGACTACAATGAGCAGTTCTTC; cdr3_aa: CASSSGTGDYNEQFF
v_call: TRBV15; d_call: NA; clone_size: NA; j_call: TRBJ1-2; cdr3_nt: TGTGCCACCAGCAGAGATACGGGAGCCTATGGCTACACCTTC; cdr3_aa: CATSRDTGAYGYTF
v_call: TRBV21-1; d_call: NA; clone_size: NA; j_call: TRBJ2-1; cdr3_nt: TGTGCCAGCAGCAAACAGGGGTGGTGGGAGGCCTCCTACAATGAGCAGTTCTTC; cdr3_aa: CASSKQGWWEASYNEQFF
v_call: TRBV27; d_call: TRBD1; clone_size: NA; j_call: TRBJ1-3; cdr3_nt: TGTGCAACCGGGACAGGGGACCTGAGGGCCATATATTTT; cdr3_aa: CATGTGDLRAIYF
v_call: TRBV5-1; d_call: NA; clone_size: NA; j_call: TRBJ2-3; cdr3_nt: TGCGCCAGCAGCTTGGCCCCTGTTACAGATACGCAGTATTTT; cdr3_aa: CASSLAPVTDTQYF
v_call: TRBV28; d_call: TRBD2; clone_size: NA; j_call: TRBJ2-2; cdr3_nt: TGTGCCAGCAGTCCCCAGATCGGGAGGATTACCGGGGAGCTGTTTTTT; cdr3_aa: CASSPQIGRITGELFF
v_call: TRBV28; d_call: TRBD2; clone_size: NA; j_call: TRBJ2-7; cdr3_nt: TGTGCCGGAAGCCAAGCGGGAGGATCGCGTTGGGAGCAGTACTTC; cdr3_aa: CAGSQAGGSRWEQYF
v_call: TRBV7-9; d_call: TRBD1; clone_size: NA; j_call: TRBJ2-2; cdr3_nt: TGTGCCAGCAGCCTGAAGGCCGGGACAGGGGGTAACACCGGGGAGCTGTTTTTT; cdr3_aa: CASSLKAGTGGNTGELFF